These 15 T cell receptor beta chains share one sample of origin, sequenced in a study of shared clonotypes between healthy human individuals. The method was immunoSEQ multiplex PCR; TCRdb's version includes in-frame clones alone and lacks a portion of them. The repertoire holds about 1.5 million clones, approximately 98% seen once, with around 0.45% in the top ten. Sequences were obtained from naive CD4+ T cells sorted from blood. Regarding subset: CD45RA+ positively selected. These receptors came from a young man in good health.

V gene TRBV11-2 combines with J gene TRBJ1-4; D is unresolved. This CDR3 region has 15 residues. Germline V lookup: CDR1 SGHAT, CDR2 FQNNGV. The V gene lost 3 bases and the J gene lost 8 bases, with 16 bases spanning the gap. The chain's CDR3 is CASSFDEGRAEKLFF. In DNA form, the CDR3 reads TGTGCCAGCAGCTTTGATGAGGGCCGGGCGGAAAAACTGTTTTTT.

CDR3 protein: CASSRNRDTDEQYF. The CDR3 nucleotides are TGTGCCAGCTCGAGGAACCGGGACACCGACGAGCAGTACTTC. The V call is TRBV18, the J call TRBJ2-7; the D gene is possibly TRBD1 (6 bases). The CDR3 covers 14 residues. Between the trimmed V and J ends, which lost 6 bases and 5 bases, there was a span of 17 bases. The germline V gene has CDR1 KGHSH and CDR2 LQKENI. Looking up the rest from reference TRBV18 and TRBJ2-7 gives the full variable domain: NAGVMQNPRHLVRRRGQEARLRCSPMKGHSHVYWYRQLPEEGLKFMVYLQKENIIDESGMPKERFSAEFPKEGPSILRIQQVVRGDSAAYFCASSRNRDTDEQYFGPGTRLTVT.

The chain couples TRBV6-5 to TRBJ2-3; TRBD2 aligns across 7 bases. The trim removed 8 bases at V and 2 bases at J, leaving 4 bases unmatched. The CDR3 covers 13 residues. Germline V CDR1 and CDR2: MNHEY, SVGAGI. CDR3 nucleotide sequence: TGTGCCAGCCGAGCGGGATCCACAGATACGCAGTATTTT. It encodes CASRAGSTDTQYF.

V and J are TRBV7-3 and TRBJ2-5; D might be TRBD1 (7 bases). Trimming took off 2 bases at V and 4 bases at J, with 14 bases between the two ends. The CDR3 is 15 amino acids. CDR1 SGHTA and CDR2 FQGTGA come from the germline V gene. CDR3 sequence (DNA): TGTGCCAGCAGCTTAGGAGGGGGCGCGGGAGAGACCCAGTACTTC. Amino acids: CASSLGGGAGETQYF.

Concerning this clone itself: Other DNA sequences of this sample code for an identical CDR3. The chain is built from TRBV5-6 and TRBJ1-2, with 7 bases identical to TRBD1. CDR3 length: 13 amino acids. Germline loops: CDR1 SGHDT, CDR2 YYEEEE. After removal of 0 bases from V and 8 bases from J, the junction contained 4 bases not matched to a gene. CDR3 sequence: CASSLGQGQGYTF. CDR3 sequence (DNA): TGTGCCAGCAGCTTGGGACAGGGTCAAGGCTACACCTTC.

This clone was found once. A read error may account for a junction end that differs from germline. This chain links TRBV5-1 with TRBJ1-4, with a possible D match to TRBD1 (6 bases). This CDR3 is built from 15 residues. The germline CDR1 and CDR2 sequences are SGHRS and YFSETQ. The CDR3 region is CASTLGGGTSEKLFF. As DNA, the CDR3 is TGCGCCAGCACTCTTGGAGGGGGAACTAGTGAAAAACTGTTTTTT.

CDR3 sequence: CATSREKSYEQYF. In nucleotides, the CDR3 is TGTGCCACCAGCAGAGAGAAGTCCTACGAGCAGTACTTC. This chain uses TRBV15 with TRBJ2-7; D gene unclear. This CDR3 spans 13 amino acids. Per germline, CDR1 LNHNV and CDR2 YYDKDF (reference sequence). V was trimmed by 0 bases and J by 1 base, leaving 4 bases between them.

This sequence joins TRBV28 and TRBJ1-2; tentative D call: TRBD1 (6 bases). Trimming shortened V by 4 bases and J by 7 bases, and 16 bases separated the two germline ends. Germline CDR1 is MDHEN and CDR2 is SYDVKM. The CDR3 length is 14 residues. The CDR3 here is CASSSEPARGGYTF. Here the CDR3 DNA reads TGTGCCAGCAGTTCGGAACCGGCCAGGGGTGGCTACACCTTC.

V usage is TRBV4-1 and J usage is TRBJ2-1; TRBD2 might be the D (6 bases). Germline-derived CDR1 and CDR2 are MGHRA and YSYEKL. This CDR3 spans 13 amino acids. The V end was cut by 3 bases, the J end by 11 bases, with 14 bases between. DNA of the CDR3: TGCGCCAGCAGCCAGACCGGTGGGGGGAAGCAGTTCTTC. Translated: CASSQTGGGKQFF.

This clone appeared a single time. The V gene is TRBV7-9, the J gene TRBJ2-3, with TRBD2 matching 7 bases. Germline CDR1 is SEHNR and CDR2 is FQNEAQ (reference sequence). The CDR3 is 15 residues long. Trimming removed 1 base from V and 2 bases from J; junction bases left unmatched: 3. CDR3 DNA: TGTGCCAGCAGCTTAGGGCGGGAGTTCACAGATACGCAGTATTTT. Amino acid sequence: CASSLGREFTDTQYF.

The CDR3 loop is CASSQRLADLYNEQFF. CDR3 nucleotides: TGCGCCAGCAGCCAGAGACTAGCGGACCTCTACAATGAGCAGTTCTTC. V is TRBV4-1 and J is TRBJ2-1; 9 positions agree with TRBD2. Germline CDR1 MGHRA, CDR2 YSYEKL. V gave up 3 bases and J gave up 3 bases; unmatched junction bases: 6. The CDR3 is made up of 16 amino acids.

The chain uses TRBV1 and TRBJ2-1; the table gives TRBD1 as D, unverified against the DNA. TRBV1 is annotated as a pseudogene. The CDR3 runs to 15 residues. As DNA, the CDR3 is TGCACCAGCAGCCCCGTCACACACTCCTACAATGAGCAGTTCTTC. This codes for CTSSPVTHSYNEQFF.

CDR3 region: CASSDSSWSRNTGELFF. CDR3 DNA: TGTGCCAGCAGCGACTCAAGCTGGAGCCGTAACACCGGGGAGCTGTTTTTT. V and J are TRBV13 and TRBJ2-2; D is unresolved. Deletions cut 5 bases from V and 2 bases from J, with 18 bases between. The length of the CDR3 is 17 residues. Germline lookup yields CDR1 PRHDT and CDR2 FYEKMQ (reference sequence).

This clone was picked up one time. This rearrangement joins TRBV6-4 to TRBJ2-7; 8 bases fit TRBD1. Germline V gene sequence: CDR1 MRHNA, CDR2 SNTAGT. The CDR3 is 14 residues long. The ends lost 5 bases at V and 1 base at J; junction bases unmatched: 4. The CDR3 protein is CASSPDRGSYEQYF. As DNA, the CDR3 is TGTGCCAGCAGTCCCGACAGGGGATCCTACGAGCAGTACTTC.

Only one count was recorded for this clone. The chain has TRBV9 and TRBJ2-7; TRBD2 agrees at 10 bases. Trimming took 4 bases from V and 3 from J; bases not matched to a gene: 7. In germline, CDR1 is SGDLS, CDR2 YYNGEE. This CDR3 is built from 15 residues. As DNA, the CDR3 is TGTGCCAGCAGCAAATCTAGCGGGAGTTTCTACGAGCAGTACTTC. It yields the protein CASSKSSGSFYEQYF.